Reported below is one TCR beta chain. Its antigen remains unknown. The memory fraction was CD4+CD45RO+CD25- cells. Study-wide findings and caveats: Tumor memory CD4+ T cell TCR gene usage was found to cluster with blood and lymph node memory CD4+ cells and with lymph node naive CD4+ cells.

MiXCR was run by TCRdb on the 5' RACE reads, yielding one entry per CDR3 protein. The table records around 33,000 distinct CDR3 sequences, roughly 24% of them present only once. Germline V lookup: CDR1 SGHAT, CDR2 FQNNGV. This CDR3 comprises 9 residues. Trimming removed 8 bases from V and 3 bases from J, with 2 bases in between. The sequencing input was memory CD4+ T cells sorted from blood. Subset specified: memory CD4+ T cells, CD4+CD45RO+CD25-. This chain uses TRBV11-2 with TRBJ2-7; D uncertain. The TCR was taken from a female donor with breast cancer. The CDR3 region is CASGYEQYF. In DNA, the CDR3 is TGTGCCAGCGGCTACGAGCAGTACTTC.